Presented here are 24 T cell receptor beta chains from one specimen sequenced in a study of cytomegalovirus exposure and HLA in healthy donors. The PCR employed 60 Vbeta primers together with 13 Jbeta primers. TCRdb keeps only in-frame clones here, not all; method: immunoSEQ multiplex PCR. The sample lists more than 95,000 clones, under 85% occurring once. The sequencing sample was made of PBMCs. The receptor set was obtained from a woman aged 18-29 years in good health and CMV-seronegative.

V gene TRBV5-6 combines with J gene TRBJ1-2; TRBD1 agrees at 7 bases. The CDR3 contains 15 residues. CDR1 is SGHDT, CDR2 YYEEEE, per germline. V lost 4 bases and J lost 0; bases outside the gene matches: 6. Here the CDR3 reads CASSPGTAANYGYTF. In DNA, the CDR3 is TGTGCCAGCAGCCCCGGGACAGCGGCTAACTATGGCTACACCTTC.

Note on this clone: At the DNA level, this CDR3 is encoded by other sequences in the same sample as well. The V call is TRBV9, the J call TRBJ2-2; 12 bases line up with TRBD2. The V gene's germline CDR1 is SGDLS and CDR2 YYNGEE. V lost 5 bases, J lost 2 bases, and 4 bases stayed unmatched. This CDR3 is 16 amino acids long. CDR3 region: CASSRTSGVNTGELFF. DNA for the CDR3: TGTGCCAGCAGTAGGACTAGCGGGGTTAACACCGGGGAGCTGTTTTTT.

The chain employs TRBV30 and TRBJ2-7; the match to TRBD1 covers 8 bases. The trim removed 3 bases at V and 6 bases at J, leaving 4 bases unmatched. The CDR3 runs to 12 residues. Germline V CDR1 and CDR2: GTSNPN, SVGIG (reference sequence). As DNA, the CDR3 is TGTGCCTGGAGGAGTACAGGGGGCGAGCAGTACTTC. Its translation: CAWRSTGGEQYF.

The V call is TRBV7-6, the J call TRBJ1-5; D gene uncertain. V gave up 1 base and J gave up 3 bases, with 10 bases separating them. CDR1 is SGHVS and CDR2 is FNYEAQ in the germline V gene. The CDR3 totals 15 residues. CDR3 nucleotides: TGTGCCAGCAGCTTAGGTGTTGCGGCCAATCAGCCCCAGCATTTT. Encoded protein: CASSLGVAANQPQHF.

This chain uses TRBV2 with TRBJ2-7; 9 bases are shared with TRBD2. In germline, CDR1 is SNHLY, CDR2 FYNNEI. Trimming cost V 4 bases and J 4 bases; bases outside gene matches: 14. The CDR3 covers 17 residues. The CDR3: CASSGSGGGALGYEQYF. The CDR3, as DNA: TGTGCCAGCAGTGGGAGTGGCGGGGGGGCTCTTGGGTACGAGCAGTACTTC.

The chain joins TRBV5-5 to TRBJ1-5, with D possibly matching TRBD1 (5 bases). V lost 4 bases, J lost 3 bases, and 14 bases lay in between. The CDR3 contains 15 residues. Germline assignment: CDR1 SGHKS and CDR2 YYEKEE (reference sequence). The CDR3 DNA reads as TGTGCCAGCAGCCCCGACAGAGCCTTCAATCAGCCCCAGCATTTT. Translating gives CASSPDRAFNQPQHF.

The table lists this clone with a count of one. This chain connects TRBV7-9 to TRBJ1-2; TRBD1 aligns across 7 bases. Germline assignment: CDR1 SEHNR and CDR2 FQNEAQ (reference sequence). The CDR3 has 15 amino acids. Unmatched junction bases numbered 11, after V lost 6 bases and J lost 4 bases. This chain's CDR3 is CASSLIRDSSYGYTF. The CDR3 region has the DNA TGTGCCAGCAGTCTGATCCGGGACAGTTCCTATGGCTACACCTTC.

The rearrangement uses TRBV12-5 and TRBJ2-3, with TRBD1 as a possible D gene (5 bases). Germline V gene data show CDR1 as LGHNT and CDR2 as FRNRAP. V was trimmed by 1 base and J by 4 bases, leaving 6 bases between them. This CDR3 is built from 13 residues. The CDR3 sequence is CASGLGGADTQYF. The CDR3 DNA is TGTGCTAGTGGTTTGGGGGGCGCAGATACGCAGTATTTT.

The chain couples TRBV5-4 to TRBJ2-7; possible D gene TRBD1, 6 bases. The V gene's germline CDR1 is SGHNT and CDR2 YYREEE (reference sequence). Between the trimmed V and J ends, which lost 3 bases and 2 bases, there was a span of 12 bases. The CDR3 spans 14 residues. CDR3 sequence: CASSYAGAPYEQYF. The CDR3 nucleotides read TGTGCCAGCAGCTATGCAGGGGCGCCCTACGAGCAGTACTTC.

The rearrangement joins TRBV28 to TRBJ2-7, with a tentative D call TRBD1 (6 bases). The germline V gene has CDR1 MDHEN and CDR2 SYDVKM. The V end lost 4 bases, the J end lost 5 bases, and 24 bases lay between the germline ends. The length of the CDR3 is 17 residues. CDR3 nucleotides: TGTGCCAGCAGTTGGGACCTGCCTTCAGGGGCGCGGAACGAGCAGTACTTC. This sequence encodes CASSWDLPSGARNEQYF.

J is TRBJ1-1 and V is TRBV5-4, with unresolved D. CDR3 length: 13 residues. CDR1 and CDR2 (germline): SGHNT, YYREEE (reference sequence). V was clipped by 6 bases and J by 8 bases, with 17 bases between them. The CDR3 here is CASIQRATLEAFF. As DNA, the CDR3 is TGTGCCAGCATTCAGAGGGCGACCTTGGAAGCTTTCTTT.

This clone was picked up one time. This chain joins TRBV19 and TRBJ2-1, with 11 positions matching TRBD2. The V segment lost 9 bases and the J segment 4 bases; nucleotides outside the gene matches: 5. The CDR3 consists of 14 residues. CDR1 is LNHDA, CDR2 SQIVND, per germline (reference sequence). CDR3 amino acids: CASTGTSGYNEQFF. CDR3 nucleotide sequence: TGTGCCAGCACCGGGACTAGCGGTTACAATGAGCAGTTCTTC. Full variable domain (outside the CDR3, taken from reference TRBV19 and TRBJ2-1): DGGITQSPKYLFRKEGQNVTLSCEQNLNHDAMYWYRQDPGQGLRLIYYSQIVNDFQKGDIAEGYSVSREKKESFPLTVTSAQKNPTAFYLCASTGTSGYNEQFFGPGTRLTVL.

V is TRBV28 and J is TRBJ2-5; 13 nucleotides line up with TRBD2. V was pared by 6 bases and J by 4 bases, with 8 bases of the junction left unmatched. Germline loops: CDR1 MDHEN, CDR2 SYDVKM. This CDR3 has 16 residues. Written as DNA, the CDR3 is TGTGCCAGCAGAAATGGACTAGCGGGGGCCTCAGAGACCCAGTACTTC. It specifies CASRNGLAGASETQYF.

The rearrangement links TRBV16 to TRBJ1-1, with D perhaps TRBD1 (5 bases). V lost 7 bases to trimming and J lost 5 bases, with 20 bases between them. There are 15 residues in the CDR3. Germline values: CDR1 KGHSY, CDR2 FQNENV. For the CDR3, the DNA is TGTGCCAGCACCTGGGGCAGGCCAGAACATACTGAAGCTTTCTTT. Residues: CASTWGRPEHTEAFF.

This chain joins TRBV2 and TRBJ2-7; D gene uncertain. CDR3 length: 14 residues. V dropped 8 bases and J dropped 0 bases, with 14 bases sitting between them. The germline V gene encodes CDR1 SNHLY and CDR2 FYNNEI. In DNA form, the CDR3 reads TGTGCCAGCTCCGAGTATAGGAGCTCCTACGAGCAGTACTTC. Protein product: CASSEYRSSYEQYF.

This clone was observed a handful of times. The genes are TRBV18 and TRBJ1-1; the D gene is possibly TRBD1 (5 bases). Between the trimmed V and J ends, which lost 3 bases and 0 bases, there was a span of 14 bases. The CDR3 spans 16 residues. The germline gives CDR1 KGHSH, CDR2 LQKENI. CDR3: CASSPMAGNMNTEAFF. CDR3 coding DNA: TGTGCCAGCTCACCCATGGCAGGGAACATGAACACTGAAGCTTTCTTT.

This chain uses TRBV25-1 with TRBJ2-3; 13 nucleotides match TRBD2. The CDR3 runs 18 residues. Trimming took 4 bases from V and 9 from J; bases not matched to a gene: 16. Germline assignment: CDR1 MGHDK and CDR2 SYGVNS. CDR3 nucleotides: TGTGCCAGCAGTGGTAGACTAGCGGGGGGCCCAGCGCCGGGGACGCAGTATTTT. This translates into CASSGRLAGGPAPGTQYF.

V gene TRBV28 combines with J gene TRBJ2-7; D is possibly TRBD1 (6 bases). The CDR3 is 14 residues long. V lost 6 bases and J 2 bases, leaving 14 bases between the germline ends. Germline loops: CDR1 MDHEN, CDR2 SYDVKM. The CDR3 DNA is TGTGCCAGCAGATGGGGACACCTTACCTACGAGCAGTACTTC. It specifies CASRWGHLTYEQYF.

The table lists this clone with a count of one. The chain joins TRBV6-6 to TRBJ1-2; no clear D gene. The V end lost 0 bases, the J end lost 2 bases, and 10 bases lay between the germline ends. This CDR3 has 15 amino acids. Germline loops: CDR1 MNHNY, CDR2 SVGAGI (reference sequence). The CDR3: CASSYSDEGNYGYTF. The CDR3 coding sequence is TGTGCCAGCAGTTACTCGGATGAGGGCAACTATGGCTACACCTTC.

The chain combines TRBV28 with TRBJ1-2; D possibly corresponds to TRBD1 (5 bases). Trimming left V 5 bases short and J 4 bases short, with 8 bases between. The CDR3 runs to 12 residues. Germline V gene data show CDR1 as MDHEN and CDR2 as SYDVKM. Written as DNA, the CDR3 is TGTGCCAGCAGTGACAGAATCTATGGCTACACCTTC. Its translation is CASSDRIYGYTF.

This clone occurred once. The CDR3 loop reads CASSLFSNQPQHF. The CDR3 DNA follows: TGTGCCAGTAGTCTCTTCAGCAATCAGCCCCAGCATTTT. The chain links TRBV19 to TRBJ1-5; unclear D gene. CDR3 length equals 13 residues. Trimming removed 5 bases at V and 1 base at J, with 6 bases between. From germline, CDR1 is LNHDA and CDR2 SQIVND (reference sequence). Complete variable domain (other parts from reference TRBV19 and TRBJ1-5): DGGITQSPKYLFRKEGQNVTLSCEQNLNHDAMYWYRQDPGQGLRLIYYSQIVNDFQKGDIAEGYSVSREKKESFPLTVTSAQKNPTAFYLCASSLFSNQPQHFGDGTRLSIL.

This clone was seen a few times. The chain combines TRBV28 with TRBJ1-5; D not resolved. The CDR3 is made up of 14 amino acids. Trimming stripped 2 bases from V and 3 bases from J, with 8 bases between. CDR1 and CDR2 from the germline V gene are MDHEN and SYDVKM. The CDR3 bases are TGTGCCAGCAGTTTAAGGGAGTTCAATCAGCCCCAGCATTTT. This codes for CASSLREFNQPQHF.

The V and J genes are TRBV6-9 and TRBJ1-3, with D perhaps matching TRBD1 (6 bases). Trimming shortened V by 0 bases and J by 4 bases, and 19 bases separated the two germline ends. The CDR3 is 18 residues long. Germline values: CDR1 MNHGY, CDR2 SVAAGI. The CDR3 sequence: CASSYSGGLLTGGNTIYF. The CDR3 bases are TGTGCCAGCAGTTATTCCGGGGGGCTATTAACGGGGGGAAACACCATATATTTT.

This chain uses TRBV5-1 with TRBJ2-6, with TRBD1 identical over 10 bases. The germline CDR1 and CDR2 sequences are SGHRS and YFSETQ. Trimming removed 4 bases from V and 0 bases from J; junction bases left unmatched: 7. This CDR3 is built from 18 residues. As DNA, the CDR3 is TGCGCCAGCAGCCAGACCGGGACAGGGGCCTCTGGGGCCAACGTCCTGACTTTC. Translation gives CASSQTGTGASGANVLTF.